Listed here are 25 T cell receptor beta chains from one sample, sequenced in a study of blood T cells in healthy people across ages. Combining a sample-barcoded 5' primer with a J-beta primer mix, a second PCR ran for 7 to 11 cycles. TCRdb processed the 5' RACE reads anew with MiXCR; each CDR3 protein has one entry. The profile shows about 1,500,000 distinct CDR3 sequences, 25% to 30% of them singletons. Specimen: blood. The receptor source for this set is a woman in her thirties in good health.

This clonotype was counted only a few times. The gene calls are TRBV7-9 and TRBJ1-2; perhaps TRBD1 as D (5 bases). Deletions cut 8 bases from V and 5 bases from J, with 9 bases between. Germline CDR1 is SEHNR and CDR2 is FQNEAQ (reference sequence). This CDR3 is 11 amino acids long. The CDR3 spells CASAGGYGYTF. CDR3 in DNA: TGTGCCAGCGCTGGGGGATATGGCTACACCTTC.

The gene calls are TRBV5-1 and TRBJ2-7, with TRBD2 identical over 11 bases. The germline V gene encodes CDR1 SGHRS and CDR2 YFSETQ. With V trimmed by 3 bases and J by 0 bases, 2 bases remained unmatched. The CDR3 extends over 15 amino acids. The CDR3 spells CASSWGLADSYEQYF. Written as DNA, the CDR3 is TGCGCCAGCAGCTGGGGACTAGCGGACTCCTACGAGCAGTACTTC.

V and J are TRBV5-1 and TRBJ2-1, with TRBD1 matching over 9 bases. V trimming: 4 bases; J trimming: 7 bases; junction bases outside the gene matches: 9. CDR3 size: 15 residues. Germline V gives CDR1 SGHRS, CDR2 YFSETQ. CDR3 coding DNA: TGCGCCAGCAGCCCCGAGACAGGGGGTGTGAATGAGCAGTTCTTC. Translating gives CASSPETGGVNEQFF. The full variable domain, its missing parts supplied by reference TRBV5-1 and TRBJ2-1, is KAGVTQTPRYLIKTRGQQVTLSCSPISGHRSVSWYQQTPGQGLQFLFEYFSETQRNKGNFPGRFSGRQFSNSRSEMNVSTLELGDSALYLCASSPETGGVNEQFFGPGTRLTVL.

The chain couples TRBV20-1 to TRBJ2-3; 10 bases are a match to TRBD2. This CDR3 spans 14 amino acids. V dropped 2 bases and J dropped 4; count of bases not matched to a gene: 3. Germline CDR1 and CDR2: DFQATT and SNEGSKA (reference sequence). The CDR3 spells CSARLAGVSDTQYF. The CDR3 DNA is TGCAGTGCTAGACTAGCGGGAGTATCAGATACGCAGTATTTT.

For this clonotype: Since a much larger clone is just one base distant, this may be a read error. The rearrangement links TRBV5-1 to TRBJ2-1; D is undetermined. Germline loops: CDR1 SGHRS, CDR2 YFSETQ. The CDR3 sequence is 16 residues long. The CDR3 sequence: CASSLAYPALYNERFF. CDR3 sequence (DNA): TGCGCCAGCAGCTTGGCCTACCCGGCTCTCTACAATGAGCGGTTCTTC.

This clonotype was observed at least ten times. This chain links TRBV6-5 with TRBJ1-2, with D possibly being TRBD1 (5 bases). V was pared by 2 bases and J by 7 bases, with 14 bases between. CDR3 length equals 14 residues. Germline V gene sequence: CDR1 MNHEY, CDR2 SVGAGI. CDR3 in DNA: TGTGCCAGCAGTTACAGGGGCAGGTCAAGTGGCTACACCTTC. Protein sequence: CASSYRGRSSGYTF.

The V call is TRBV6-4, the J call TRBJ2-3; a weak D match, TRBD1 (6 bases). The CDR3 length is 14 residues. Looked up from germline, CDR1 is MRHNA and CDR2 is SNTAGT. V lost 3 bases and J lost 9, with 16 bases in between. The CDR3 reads CASSEGGSRRTQYF. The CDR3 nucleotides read TGTGCCAGCAGTGAAGGGGGATCCCGAAGGACGCAGTATTTT.

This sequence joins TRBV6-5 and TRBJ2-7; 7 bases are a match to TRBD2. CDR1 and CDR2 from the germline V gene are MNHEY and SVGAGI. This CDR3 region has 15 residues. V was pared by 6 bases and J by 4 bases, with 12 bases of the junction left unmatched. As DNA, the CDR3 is TGTGCCAGCAGCGTCGGGGAGGGAGTGAAGTACGAGCAGTACTTC. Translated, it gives CASSVGEGVKYEQYF.

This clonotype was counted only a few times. CDR3 in amino acids: CASSARSGGEGTQYF. The CDR3 DNA sequence: TGTGCCAGCAGCGCCAGATCTGGGGGCGAGGGGACGCAGTATTTT. The V call is TRBV9, the J call TRBJ2-3; D might be TRBD1 (6 bases). The CDR3 loop spans 15 amino acids. Between the trimmed V and J ends, which lost 3 bases and 9 bases, there was a span of 20 bases. Germline lookup yields CDR1 SGDLS and CDR2 YYNGEE.

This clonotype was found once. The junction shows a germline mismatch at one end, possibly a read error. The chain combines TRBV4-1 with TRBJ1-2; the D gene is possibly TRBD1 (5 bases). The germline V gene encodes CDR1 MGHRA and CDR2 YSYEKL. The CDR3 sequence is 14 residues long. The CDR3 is CASSQVRGNYGHTF. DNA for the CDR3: TGCGCCAGCAGCCAAGTCCGGGGCAACTATGGCCACACCTTC.

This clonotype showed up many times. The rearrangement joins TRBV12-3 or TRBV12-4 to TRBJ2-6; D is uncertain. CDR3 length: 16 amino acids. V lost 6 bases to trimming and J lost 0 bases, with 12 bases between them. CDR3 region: CASRRTGLSGANVLTF. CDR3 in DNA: TGTGCCAGCAGAAGAACGGGCCTCTCTGGGGCCAACGTCCTGACTTTC.

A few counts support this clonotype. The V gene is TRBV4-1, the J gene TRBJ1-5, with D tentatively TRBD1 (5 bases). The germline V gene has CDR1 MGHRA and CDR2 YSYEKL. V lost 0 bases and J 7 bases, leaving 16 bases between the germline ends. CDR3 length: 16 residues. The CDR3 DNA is TGCGCCAGCAGCCAAGAGTTCCGGTTGGGGGGACAGCCCCAGCATTTT. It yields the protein CASSQEFRLGGQPQHF.

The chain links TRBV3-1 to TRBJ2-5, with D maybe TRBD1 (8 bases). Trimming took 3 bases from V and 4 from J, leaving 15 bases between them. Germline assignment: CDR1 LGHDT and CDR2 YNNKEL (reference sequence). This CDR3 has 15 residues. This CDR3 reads CASSHLDREGETQYF. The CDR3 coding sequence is TGTGCCAGCAGCCACCTGGACAGGGAGGGAGAGACCCAGTACTTC.

CDR3 coding DNA: TGTGCCAGCAGCATTTGGACAGGGTGGAGCGAGACCCAGTACTTC. Translating gives CASSIWTGWSETQYF. V and J are TRBV7-9 and TRBJ2-5, with TRBD1 identical over 8 bases. The length of the CDR3 is 15 residues. CDR1 and CDR2 from the germline V gene are SEHNR and FQNEAQ (reference sequence). V trimming: 5 bases; J trimming: 5 bases; junction bases outside the gene matches: 10.

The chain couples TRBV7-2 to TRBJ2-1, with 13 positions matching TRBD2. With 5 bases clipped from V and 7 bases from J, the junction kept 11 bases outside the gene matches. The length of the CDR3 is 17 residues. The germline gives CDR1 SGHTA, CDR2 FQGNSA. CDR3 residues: CASSPWTSGGPRNEQFF. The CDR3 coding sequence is TGTGCCAGCAGCCCTTGGACTAGCGGGGGCCCTCGGAATGAGCAGTTCTTC.

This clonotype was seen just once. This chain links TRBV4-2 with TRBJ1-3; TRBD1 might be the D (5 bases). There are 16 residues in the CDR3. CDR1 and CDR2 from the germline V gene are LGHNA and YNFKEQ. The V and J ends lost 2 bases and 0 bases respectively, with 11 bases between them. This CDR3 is CASSQNRGSSGNTIYF. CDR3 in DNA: TGTGCCAGCAGCCAAAATCGGGGGAGCTCTGGAAACACCATATATTTT.

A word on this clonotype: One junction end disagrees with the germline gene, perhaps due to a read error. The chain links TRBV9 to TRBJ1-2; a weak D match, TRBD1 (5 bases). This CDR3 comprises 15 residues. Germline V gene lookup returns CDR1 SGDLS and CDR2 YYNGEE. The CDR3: CTSSVEGAPNYGYTF. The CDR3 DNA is TGTACCAGCAGCGTAGAAGGGGCCCCTAACTATGGCTACACCTTC. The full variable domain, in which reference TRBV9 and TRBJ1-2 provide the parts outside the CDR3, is DSGVTQTPKHLITATGQRVTLRCSPRSGDLSVYWYQQSLDQGLQFLIQYYNGEERAKGNILERFSAQQFPDLHSELNLSSLELGDSALYFCTSSVEGAPNYGYTFGSGTRLTVV.

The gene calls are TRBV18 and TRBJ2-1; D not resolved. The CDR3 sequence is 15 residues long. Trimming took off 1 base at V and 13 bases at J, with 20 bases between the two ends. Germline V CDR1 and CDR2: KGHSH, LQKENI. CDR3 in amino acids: CASSPRTSADPRQFF. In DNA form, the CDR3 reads TGTGCCAGCTCACCACGAACGTCCGCGGATCCGCGTCAGTTCTTC.

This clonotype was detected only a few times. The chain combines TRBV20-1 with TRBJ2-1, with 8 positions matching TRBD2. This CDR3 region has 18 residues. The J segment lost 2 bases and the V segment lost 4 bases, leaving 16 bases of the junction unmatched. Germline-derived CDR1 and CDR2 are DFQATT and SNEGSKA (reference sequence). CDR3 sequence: CSATTGGLLAAAYNEQFF. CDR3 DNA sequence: TGCAGTGCTACAACCGGAGGGCTACTAGCGGCGGCCTACAATGAGCAGTTCTTC.

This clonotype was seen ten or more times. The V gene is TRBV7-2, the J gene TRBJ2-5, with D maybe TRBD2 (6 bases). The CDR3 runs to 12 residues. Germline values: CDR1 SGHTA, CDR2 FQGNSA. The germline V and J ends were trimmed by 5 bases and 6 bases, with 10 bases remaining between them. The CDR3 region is CASSGDLQTQYF. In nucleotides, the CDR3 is TGTGCCAGCAGCGGGGACTTGCAGACCCAGTACTTC.

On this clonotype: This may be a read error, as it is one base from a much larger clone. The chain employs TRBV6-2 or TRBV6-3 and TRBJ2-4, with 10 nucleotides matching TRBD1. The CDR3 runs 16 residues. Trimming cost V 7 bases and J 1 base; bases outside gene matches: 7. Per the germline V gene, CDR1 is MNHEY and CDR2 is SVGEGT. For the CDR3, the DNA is TGTGCCAGCAATGGAGGACAGGGGGGCGCCAAAAACATTCAGTACTTC. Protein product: CASNGGQGGAKNIQYF.

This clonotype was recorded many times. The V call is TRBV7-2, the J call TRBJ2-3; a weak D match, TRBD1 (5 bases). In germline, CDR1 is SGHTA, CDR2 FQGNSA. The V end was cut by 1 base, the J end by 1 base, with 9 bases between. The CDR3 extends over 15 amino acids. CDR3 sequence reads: CASSLVGQRTDTQYF. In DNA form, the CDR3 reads TGTGCCAGCAGCTTAGTAGGACAACGCACAGATACGCAGTATTTT.

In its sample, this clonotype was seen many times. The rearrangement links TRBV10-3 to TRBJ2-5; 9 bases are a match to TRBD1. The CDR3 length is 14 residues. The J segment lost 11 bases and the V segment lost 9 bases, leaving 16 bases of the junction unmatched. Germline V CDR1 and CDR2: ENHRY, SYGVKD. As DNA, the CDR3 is TGTGCCATTAGCCCGGGACAGGGCCCCTTGGAGCAGTACTTC. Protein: CAISPGQGPLEQYF.

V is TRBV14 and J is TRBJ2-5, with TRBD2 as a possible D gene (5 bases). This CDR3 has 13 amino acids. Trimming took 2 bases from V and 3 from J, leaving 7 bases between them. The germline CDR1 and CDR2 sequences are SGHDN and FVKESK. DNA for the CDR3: TGTGCCAGCAGCCAATATAGCGAAGAGACCCAGTACTTC. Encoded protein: CASSQYSEETQYF.

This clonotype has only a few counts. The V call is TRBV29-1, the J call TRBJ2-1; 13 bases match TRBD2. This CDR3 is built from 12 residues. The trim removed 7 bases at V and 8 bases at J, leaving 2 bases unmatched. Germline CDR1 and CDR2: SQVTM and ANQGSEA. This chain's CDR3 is CSAGLAGDEQFF. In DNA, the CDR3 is TGCAGCGCTGGACTAGCGGGGGATGAGCAGTTCTTC.